This TCR beta chain was identified during a study of cytomegalovirus exposure and HLA in healthy donors. Whole-study findings and limits: Sequencing likely caused a cluster of highly shared sequence variants. The study designated fewer than 200 TCR beta chains cytomegalovirus-associated.

The CDR3 totals 15 residues. CDR1 is ENHRY, CDR2 SYGVKD, per germline. V lost 4 bases, J lost 0 bases, and 13 bases lay in between. It was with 60 Vbeta and 13 Jbeta primers that the PCR ran. The assay was immunoSEQ multiplex PCR, and TCRdb's table has in-frame clones only and misses some. The sample shows about 110,000 clones, 65% to 80% of them seen only once. Points on this clone: Its antigen remains unknown.

The sequenced sample consisted of PBMCs. This TCR was recovered from a female donor in good health and CMV-seropositive. The chain uses TRBV10-3 and TRBJ2-7; TRBD1 might be the D (6 bases). The CDR3 DNA sequence: TGTGCCATCAGTGTAGGGGGTACGAGCTCCTACGAGCAGTACTTC. It translates to CAISVGGTSSYEQYF.